This entry describes one T cell receptor beta chain. There are a few counts of this clone. No cognate antigen has been identified for it. Within one base of it there is no much larger clone, and no base qualities were kept. This sample stems from a study of sequential checkpoint blockade in melanoma (dated by TCRdb to the late 2010s). Broadly, across the study: Using 1:1 randomization, the trial assigned patients either to first-line nivolumab followed by ipilimumab (arm A) or to ipilimumab followed by nivolumab (arm B). About 24 patients had matched tumor biopsies taken before treatment and at week 13, after single-agent nivolumab (arm A) or ipilimumab (arm B). Roughly 84% of the matched pre- and post-treatment tumor biopsy pairs came from the same lesion. TCRbeta immunosequencing was performed on DNA from approximately 93 pretreatment melanoma tumor samples. Both trial sequences were followed by maintenance nivolumab.

In the paper's terms, the treatment or condition label means: randomized to nivolumab then ipilimumab (arm A) or the reverse (arm B). None of the patients in the trial had previously been given DNA-damaging chemotherapy. The samples were obtained from melanoma patients enrolled in CheckMate 064, an open-label, randomized phase II trial testing sequential checkpoint blockade. Tumor TCR sequencing used genomic DNA from formalin-fixed paraffin-embedded (FFPE) tissue samples. The immunoSEQ Assay was used to immunosequence TCRbeta CDR3 regions from genomic DNA. Genomic DNA was amplified by bias-controlled multiplex PCR before high-throughput sequencing. The paper's data handling went like this. To quantify the absolute abundance of each unique TCRbeta CDR3 region, the sequences were collapsed and filtered. Clonality, defined as 1 minus Pielou's evenness, was calculated using only productive rearrangements. Tumor T-cell fraction was calculated by normalizing TCRbeta template counts to the amount of usable DNA, which was estimated from several housekeeping genes. Clones with significantly greater frequencies in on-treatment versus baseline samples were identified using a previously published method. The table comes from immuneACCESS by way of TCRdb, which keeps in-frame sequences with V and J called. Part of the clones is missing from these tables; in studies checked, under half for an unresolved V gene and the rest for unknown reasons. Clonal size and the V and J genes are those of that table, whereas D and trimming came from the DNA. In this sample the table shows roughly 36,000 clones, roughly 32% of which occur a single time. 1.6% of the sample goes to the ten largest clones.

What the work shows at the level of the full study, not this receptor alone: Tumor T-cell fraction and clonality correlated with PD-L1 staining and CD8+ T-cell counts but not with mutational load. In the nivolumab-first arm (arm A), pretreatment tumor TIL clonality was associated with response (P = .04). Small sample sizes and reduced statistical power limited the analyses of tumor T-cell fraction within each arm. Larger, independent patient cohorts are needed to validate the response-prediction model that combines TCR metrics and mutation burden. Patients whose tumor T-cell fraction and clonality increased by week 13 were about 30 times more likely to achieve clinical benefit.

This clonotype was obtained from a human donor with melanoma. This specimen was tumor tissue (inferred from file names), taken from a patient given nivolumab and ipilimumab in sequence.

The CDR3 protein sequence reads: CASSSGQGWDEQYF. The nucleotide sequence reads as follows: TGTGCCAGCAGCTCCGGACAGGGGTGGGACGAGCAGTACTTC. This receptor chain uses TRBV11-3 and TRBJ2-7, with 9 bases aligning to TRBD1. The germline V gene encodes CDR1 SGHNT and CDR2 YENEEA. Trimming removed 4 bases from V and 5 bases from J; the gene matches leave 6 bases unexplained. From cysteine to phenylalanine, the CDR3 is 14 amino acids long. CDR3 DNA is the only sequence kept; it has 42 bases, read in frame from the first base.